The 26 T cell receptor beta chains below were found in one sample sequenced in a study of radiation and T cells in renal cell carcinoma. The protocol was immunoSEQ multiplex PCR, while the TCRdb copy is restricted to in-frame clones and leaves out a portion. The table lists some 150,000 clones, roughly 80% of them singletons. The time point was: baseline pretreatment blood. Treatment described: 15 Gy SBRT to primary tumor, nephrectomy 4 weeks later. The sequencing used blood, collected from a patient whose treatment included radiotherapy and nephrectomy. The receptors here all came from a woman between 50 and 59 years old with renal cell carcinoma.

This CDR3 reads CASRQSTGAYGYTF. CDR3 DNA: TGTGCCAGCAGACAATCGACAGGCGCTTATGGCTACACCTTC. The rearrangement uses TRBV6-6 and TRBJ1-2, with a tentative D call TRBD1 (6 bases). The CDR3 has 14 amino acids. Deletions cut 6 bases from V and 5 bases from J, with 16 bases between. Germline V gene lookup returns CDR1 MNHNY and CDR2 SVGAGI (reference sequence).

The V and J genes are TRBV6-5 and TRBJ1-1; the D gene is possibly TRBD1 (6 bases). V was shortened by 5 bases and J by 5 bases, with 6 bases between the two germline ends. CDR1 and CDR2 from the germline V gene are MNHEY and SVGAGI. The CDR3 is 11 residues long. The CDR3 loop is CASSQGTEAFF. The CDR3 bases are TGTGCCAGCAGTCAGGGGACTGAAGCTTTCTTT.

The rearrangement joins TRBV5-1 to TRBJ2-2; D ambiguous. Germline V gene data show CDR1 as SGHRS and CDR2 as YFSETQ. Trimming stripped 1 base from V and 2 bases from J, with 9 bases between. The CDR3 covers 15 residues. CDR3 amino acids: CASSLTLGNTGELFF. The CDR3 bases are TGCGCCAGCAGCTTGACTCTGGGAAACACCGGGGAGCTGTTTTTT.

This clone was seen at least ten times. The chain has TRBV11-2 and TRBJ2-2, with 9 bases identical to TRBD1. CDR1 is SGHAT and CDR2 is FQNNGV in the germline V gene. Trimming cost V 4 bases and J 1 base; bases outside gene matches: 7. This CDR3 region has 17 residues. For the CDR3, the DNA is TGTGCCAGCAGCTCCGGGACAGGGAGGTGGAACACCGGGGAGCTGTTTTTT. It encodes CASSSGTGRWNTGELFF.

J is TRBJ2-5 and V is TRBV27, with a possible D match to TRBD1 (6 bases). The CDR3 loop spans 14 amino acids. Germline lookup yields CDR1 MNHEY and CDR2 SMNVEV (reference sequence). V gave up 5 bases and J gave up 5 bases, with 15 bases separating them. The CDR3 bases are TGTGCCAGCAGTCACAGTGACAGGCCGGAGACCCAGTACTTC. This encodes CASSHSDRPETQYF.

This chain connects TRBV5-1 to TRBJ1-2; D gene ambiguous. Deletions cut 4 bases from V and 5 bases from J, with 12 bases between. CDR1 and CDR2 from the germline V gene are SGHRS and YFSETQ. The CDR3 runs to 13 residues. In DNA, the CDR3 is TGCGCCAGCAGCCTGACCCGGGAATATGGCTACACCTTC. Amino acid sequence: CASSLTREYGYTF.

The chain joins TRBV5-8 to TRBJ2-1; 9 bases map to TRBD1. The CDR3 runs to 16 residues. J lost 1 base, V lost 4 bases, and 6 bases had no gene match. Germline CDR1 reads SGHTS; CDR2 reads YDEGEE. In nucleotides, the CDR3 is TGTGCCAGCAGCCACGACAGGGGGGCTTCCTACAATGAGCAGTTCTTC. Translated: CASSHDRGASYNEQFF.

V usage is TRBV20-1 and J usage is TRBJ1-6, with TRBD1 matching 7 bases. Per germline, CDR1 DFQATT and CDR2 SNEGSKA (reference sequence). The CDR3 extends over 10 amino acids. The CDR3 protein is CRDSNSPLHF. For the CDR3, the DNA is TGCCGGGACAGCAATTCACCCCTCCACTTT.

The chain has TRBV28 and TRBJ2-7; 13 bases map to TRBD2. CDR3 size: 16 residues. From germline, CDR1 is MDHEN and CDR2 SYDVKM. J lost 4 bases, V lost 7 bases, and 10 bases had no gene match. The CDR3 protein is CASTTPGTSGTYEQYF. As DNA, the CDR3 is TGTGCCAGCACAACCCCCGGGACTAGCGGGACTTACGAGCAGTACTTC. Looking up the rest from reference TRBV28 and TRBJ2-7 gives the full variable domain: DVKVTQSSRYLVKRTGEKVFLECVQDMDHENMFWYRQDPGLGLRLIYFSYDVKMKEKGDIPEGYSVSREKKERFSLILESASTNQTSMYLCASTTPGTSGTYEQYFGPGTRLTVT.

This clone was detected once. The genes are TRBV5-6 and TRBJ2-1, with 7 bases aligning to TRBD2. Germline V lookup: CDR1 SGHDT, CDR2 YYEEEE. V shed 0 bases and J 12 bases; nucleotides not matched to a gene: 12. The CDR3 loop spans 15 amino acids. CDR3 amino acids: CASSLVREEYIWQFF. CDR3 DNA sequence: TGTGCCAGCAGCTTGGTCCGGGAGGAATATATATGGCAGTTCTTC.

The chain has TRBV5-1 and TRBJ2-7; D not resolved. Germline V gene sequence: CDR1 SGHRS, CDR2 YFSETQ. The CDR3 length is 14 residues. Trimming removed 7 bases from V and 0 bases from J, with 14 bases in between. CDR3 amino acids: CASRIRRSSYEQYF. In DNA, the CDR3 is TGCGCCAGCCGGATCAGGCGGAGCTCCTACGAGCAGTACTTC.

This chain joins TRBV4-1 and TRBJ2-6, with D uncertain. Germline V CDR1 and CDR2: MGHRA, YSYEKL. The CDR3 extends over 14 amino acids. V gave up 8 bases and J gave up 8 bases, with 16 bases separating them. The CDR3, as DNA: TGCGCCAGCGGCCGCGAGGCGCAATCCAACGTCCTGACTTTC. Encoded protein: CASGREAQSNVLTF.

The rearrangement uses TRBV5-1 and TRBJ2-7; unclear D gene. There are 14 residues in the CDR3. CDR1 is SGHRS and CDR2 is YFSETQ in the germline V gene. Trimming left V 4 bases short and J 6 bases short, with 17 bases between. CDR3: CASSPDGAPGEQYF. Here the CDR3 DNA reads TGCGCCAGCAGCCCCGACGGAGCCCCGGGCGAGCAGTACTTC.

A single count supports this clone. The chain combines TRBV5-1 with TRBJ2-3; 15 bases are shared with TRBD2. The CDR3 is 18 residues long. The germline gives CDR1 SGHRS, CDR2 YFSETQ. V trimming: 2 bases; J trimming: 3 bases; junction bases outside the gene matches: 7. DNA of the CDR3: TGCGCCAGCAGCTTTAAGGGACTAGCGGGAGGATCAACAGATACGCAGTATTTT. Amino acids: CASSFKGLAGGSTDTQYF.

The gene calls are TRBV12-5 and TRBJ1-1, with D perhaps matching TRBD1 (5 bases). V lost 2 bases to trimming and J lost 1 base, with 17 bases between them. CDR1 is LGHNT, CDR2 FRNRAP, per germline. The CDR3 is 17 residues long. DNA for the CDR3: TGTGCTAGTGGTTTGCCACAGAGGGGCATAGGGAACACTGAAGCTTTCTTT. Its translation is CASGLPQRGIGNTEAFF.

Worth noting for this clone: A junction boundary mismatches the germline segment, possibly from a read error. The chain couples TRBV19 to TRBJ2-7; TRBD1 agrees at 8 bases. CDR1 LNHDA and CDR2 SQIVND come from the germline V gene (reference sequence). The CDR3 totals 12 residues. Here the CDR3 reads CASSMGTGRPHF. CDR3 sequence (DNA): TGTGCCAGTAGTATGGGGACAGGTAGGCCACACTTC.

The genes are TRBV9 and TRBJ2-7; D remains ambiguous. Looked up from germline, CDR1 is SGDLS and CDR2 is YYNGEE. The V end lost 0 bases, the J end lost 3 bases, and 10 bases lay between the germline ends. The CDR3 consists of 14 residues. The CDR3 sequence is CASSVDWVGYEQYF. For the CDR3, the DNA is TGTGCCAGCAGCGTAGACTGGGTCGGCTACGAGCAGTACTTC.

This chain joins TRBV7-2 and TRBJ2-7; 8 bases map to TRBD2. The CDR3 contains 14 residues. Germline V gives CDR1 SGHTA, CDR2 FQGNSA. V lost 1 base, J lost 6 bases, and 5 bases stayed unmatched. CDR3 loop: CASSLEAGVREQYF. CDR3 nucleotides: TGTGCCAGCAGCTTAGAAGCGGGAGTTCGCGAGCAGTACTTC.

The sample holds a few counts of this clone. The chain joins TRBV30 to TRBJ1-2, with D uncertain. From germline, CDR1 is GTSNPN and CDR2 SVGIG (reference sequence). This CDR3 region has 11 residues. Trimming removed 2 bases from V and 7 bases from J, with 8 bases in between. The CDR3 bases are TGTGCCTGGAGTCTTCATCCTGGCTACACCTTC. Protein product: CAWSLHPGYTF.

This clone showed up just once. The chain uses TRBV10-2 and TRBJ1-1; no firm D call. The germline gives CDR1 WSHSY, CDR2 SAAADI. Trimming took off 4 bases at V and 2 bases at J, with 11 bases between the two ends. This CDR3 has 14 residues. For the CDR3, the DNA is TGCGCCAGCAGTGGGGGAGACGGAAACACTGAAGCTTTCTTT. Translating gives CASSGGDGNTEAFF.

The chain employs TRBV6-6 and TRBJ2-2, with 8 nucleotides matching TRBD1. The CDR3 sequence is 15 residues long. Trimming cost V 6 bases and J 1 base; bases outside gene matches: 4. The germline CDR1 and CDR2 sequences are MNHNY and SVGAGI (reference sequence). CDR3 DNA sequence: TGTGCCAGCAGCCTCGGACAGGGGAACACCGGGGAGCTGTTTTTT. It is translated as CASSLGQGNTGELFF.

CDR3 protein: CARRGAGGGELFF. The CDR3, as DNA: TGTGCCAGACGGGGGGCCGGTGGCGGGGAGCTGTTTTTT. This rearrangement joins TRBV7-2 to TRBJ2-2, with D perhaps TRBD2 (7 bases). The V end was cut by 9 bases, the J end by 7 bases, with 15 bases between. The germline V gene has CDR1 SGHTA and CDR2 FQGNSA. The CDR3 totals 13 residues.

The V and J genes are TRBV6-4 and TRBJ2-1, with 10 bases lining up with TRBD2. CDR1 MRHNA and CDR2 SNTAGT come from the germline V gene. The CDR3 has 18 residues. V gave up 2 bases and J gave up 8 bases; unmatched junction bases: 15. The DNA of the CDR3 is TGTGCCAGCAGTGACGATGTGAGCGGGAGGGCCGGTCCCGATGAGCAGTTCTTC. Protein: CASSDDVSGRAGPDEQFF.

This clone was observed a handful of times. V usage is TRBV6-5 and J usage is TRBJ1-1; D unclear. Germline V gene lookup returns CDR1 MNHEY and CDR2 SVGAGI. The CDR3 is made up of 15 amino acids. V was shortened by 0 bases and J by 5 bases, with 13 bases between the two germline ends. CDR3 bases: TGTGCCAGCAGTTACTCTCGCAGGACTCAGACTGAAGCTTTCTTT. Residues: CASSYSRRTQTEAFF.

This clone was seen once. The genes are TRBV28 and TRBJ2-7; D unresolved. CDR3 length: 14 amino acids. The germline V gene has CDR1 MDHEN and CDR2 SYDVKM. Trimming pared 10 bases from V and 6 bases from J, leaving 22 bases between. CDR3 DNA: TGTGCCACACGCCTGACCCTGGCGACGGCCGAGCAGTACTTC. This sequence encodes CATRLTLATAEQYF.

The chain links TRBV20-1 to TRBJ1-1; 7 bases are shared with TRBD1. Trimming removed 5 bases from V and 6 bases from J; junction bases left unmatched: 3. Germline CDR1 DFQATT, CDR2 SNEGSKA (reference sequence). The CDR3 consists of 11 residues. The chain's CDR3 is CSARDRAEAFF. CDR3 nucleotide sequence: TGCAGTGCTCGCGACAGGGCTGAAGCTTTCTTT.